This TCR beta chain was identified during a study of blood T cell repertoires in COVID-19. Overall study: There were acute and convalescent COVID-19 samples, and they came from the United States, Italy and Spain. From T cells, B-cell-depleted T cells, or PBMCs came the material, which was cDNA or gDNA.

Original handling: Reference gene primer amplification in the assay estimated nucleated cell counts. The data were produced by immunoSEQ multiplex PCR, yet TCRdb's version contains in-frame clones alone and is incomplete. V, J and clone size were drawn from that table, and D and trimming were deduced from the DNA. The sample consists of roughly 160,000 clones, just over 90% of them appearing once. Of note for this clone: The same CDR3 can be traced to other DNA sequences in this sample.

The CDR3 runs 14 residues. From germline, CDR1 is LNHDA and CDR2 SQIVND (reference sequence). V lost 2 bases and J lost 1, with 8 bases in between. The TCR comes from a man younger than 35 with acute or convalescent COVID-19. The specimen sequenced was peripheral blood. The chain couples TRBV19 to TRBJ1-1; the D is unclear. CDR3 protein: CASSIRGGNTEAFF. CDR3 nucleotides: TGTGCCAGTAGTATACGGGGAGGGAACACTGAAGCTTTCTTT.